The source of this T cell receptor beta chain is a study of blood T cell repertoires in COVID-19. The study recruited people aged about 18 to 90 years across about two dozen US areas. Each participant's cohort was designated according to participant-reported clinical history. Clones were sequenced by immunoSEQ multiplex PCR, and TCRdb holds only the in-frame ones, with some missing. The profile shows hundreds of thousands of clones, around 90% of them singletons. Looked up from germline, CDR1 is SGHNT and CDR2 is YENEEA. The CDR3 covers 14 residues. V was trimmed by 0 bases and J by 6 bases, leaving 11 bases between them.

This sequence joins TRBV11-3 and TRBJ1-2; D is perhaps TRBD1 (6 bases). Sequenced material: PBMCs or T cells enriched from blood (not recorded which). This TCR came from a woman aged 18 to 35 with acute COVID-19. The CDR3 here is CASSLDLDSHGYTF. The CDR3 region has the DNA TGTGCCAGCAGCTTAGATCTGGACAGCCATGGCTACACCTTC. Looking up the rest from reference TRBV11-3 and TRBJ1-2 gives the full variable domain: EAGVVQSPRYKIIEKKQPVAFWCNPISGHNTLYWYLQNLGQGPELLIRYENEEAVDDSQLPKDRFSAERLKGVDSTLKIQPAELGDSAVYLCASSLDLDSHGYTFGSGTRLTVV.